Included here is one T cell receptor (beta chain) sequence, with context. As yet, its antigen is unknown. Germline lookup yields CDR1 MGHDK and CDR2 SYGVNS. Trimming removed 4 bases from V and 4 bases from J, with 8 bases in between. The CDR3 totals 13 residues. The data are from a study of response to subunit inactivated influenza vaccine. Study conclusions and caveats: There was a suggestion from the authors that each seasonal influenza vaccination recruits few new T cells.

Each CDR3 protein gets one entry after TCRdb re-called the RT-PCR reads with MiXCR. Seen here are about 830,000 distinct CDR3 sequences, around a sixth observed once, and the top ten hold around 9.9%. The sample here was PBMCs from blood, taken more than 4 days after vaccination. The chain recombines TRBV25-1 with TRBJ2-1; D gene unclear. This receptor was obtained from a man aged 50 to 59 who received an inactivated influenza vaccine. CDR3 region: CASSGAAYNEQFF. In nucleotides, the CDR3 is TGTGCCAGCAGTGGAGCAGCTTACAATGAGCAGTTCTTC.